This T cell receptor beta chain was sequenced in a study of cytomegalovirus exposure and HLA in healthy donors. Study-wide results and caveats: Among donors in an Asian-associated ancestry cluster, a later analysis reportedly found fewer N-insertions than the roughly 610-donor mean. Reports indicated that the classifier achieved high specificity and sensitivity in diagnosing cytomegalovirus status.

The germline V gene encodes CDR1 SEHNR and CDR2 FQNEAQ (reference sequence). V gave up 3 bases and J gave up 13 bases, with 19 bases separating them. This CDR3 spans 15 amino acids. Both 60 Vbeta primers and 13 Jbeta primers went into the PCR. Clones were read by immunoSEQ multiplex PCR, and TCRdb kept only the in-frame ones, dropping some. In the table there are around 150,000 clones, approximately 80% of which are singletons. On this clone: Its antigen is not known.

This chain joins TRBV7-9 and TRBJ1-6; D may be TRBD1 (6 bases). The specimen sequenced was PBMCs. This clonotype was obtained from a man in his late teens or twenties in good health and CMV-seronegative. CDR3 region: CASSFHRDRPAPLHF. CDR3 nucleotides: TGTGCCAGCAGCTTTCACAGGGACCGTCCGGCCCCCCTCCACTTT.